This TCR beta chain was captured by sequencing in a study of siplizumab effects on memory and regulatory T cells. TCRdb keeps only in-frame clones here, not all; method: immunoSEQ multiplex PCR. Of about 100,000 clones listed, 75% to 95% are singletons. This receptor was obtained from a human donor in good health. The sample taken for sequencing was CD4+ T cells sorted from blood.

CDR3: CASSLNSGTEAFF. CDR3 in DNA: TGCGCCAGCAGCTTGAATAGCGGCACTGAAGCTTTCTTT. The rearrangement links TRBV5-1 to TRBJ1-1; no reliable D call. The CDR3 covers 13 residues. Trimming stripped 1 base from V and 4 bases from J, with 8 bases between. CDR1 is SGHRS, CDR2 YFSETQ, per germline. Filled out from reference TRBV5-1 and TRBJ1-1, the complete variable domain reads KAGVTQTPRYLIKTRGQQVTLSCSPISGHRSVSWYQQTPGQGLQFLFEYFSETQRNKGNFPGRFSGRQFSNSRSEMNVSTLELGDSALYLCASSLNSGTEAFFGQGTRLTVV.